Listed here is a single TCR beta chain. These data originate in a study of blood T cell repertoires in COVID-19. As for the study in general: From the United States, Italy and Spain came samples of acute and convalescent COVID-19. Sources were T cells, B-cell-depleted T cells, or PBMCs; the material itself was cDNA or gDNA.

Original processing methods: Amplified reference gene primers provided the basis for estimating nucleated cell counts. This table comes from immunoSEQ multiplex PCR, and its TCRdb copy is limited to in-frame clones, with some not included. The V and J calls and clone size were taken over from that table, and D and trimming were inferred from the DNA. This sample yields approximately 130,000 clones, of which 75% to 90% are seen a single time; more than 3.5% belongs to the top ten. With 7 bases clipped from V and 6 bases from J, the junction kept 11 bases outside the gene matches. This CDR3 is 14 amino acids long. Per germline, CDR1 MNHNY and CDR2 SVGAGI (reference sequence).

Sequencing was done on a sample of peripheral blood. The sequence derives from a human donor in a cohort sampled during active COVID-19. The J gene is TRBJ1-2, the V gene TRBV6-6, with TRBD1 matching over 7 bases. Here the CDR3 DNA reads TGTGCCAGCAACCAGATAGGGGGCTCTGATGGCTACACCTTC. It is translated as CASNQIGGSDGYTF.